What follows are 11 T cell receptor beta chains derived from one specimen sequenced in a study of T cell changes during pregnancy in multiple sclerosis. Assay used: immunoSEQ multiplex PCR; TCRdb lists only in-frame clones, some missing. The top ten hold 0.93% of the sample, which has roughly 100,000 clones, roughly nine tenths seen once. This specimen consisted of peripheral blood, obtained after pregnancy. These TCRs come from a female donor with multiple sclerosis, enrolled in a pregnancy study.

The CDR3, as DNA: TGTGCCAGCAGTGTTCGTCTCTATGGCTACACCTTC. Translating it yields CASSVRLYGYTF. The chain employs TRBV6-1 and TRBJ1-2; D gene ambiguous. This CDR3 contains 12 residues. The germline V gene has CDR1 MNHNS and CDR2 SASEGT. Trimming shortened V by 4 bases and J by 4 bases, and 7 bases separated the two germline ends.

This chain joins TRBV5-1 and TRBJ2-7; maybe TRBD1 (6 bases). Germline CDR1 SGHRS, CDR2 YFSETQ. V lost 6 bases, J lost 0 bases, and 13 bases lay in between. The CDR3 loop spans 14 amino acids. The CDR3 nucleotides are TGCGCCAGCACCCTAACAGGGAGCTCCTACGAGCAGTACTTC. Its protein is CASTLTGSSYEQYF. The full variable domain, with the rest looked up from reference TRBV5-1 and TRBJ2-7, is KAGVTQTPRYLIKTRGQQVTLSCSPISGHRSVSWYQQTPGQGLQFLFEYFSETQRNKGNFPGRFSGRQFSNSRSEMNVSTLELGDSALYLCASTLTGSSYEQYFGPGTRLTVT.

CDR3 protein: CASSFGTSGGETQYF. DNA of the CDR3: TGTGCCAGCAGCTTTGGAACTAGCGGGGGGGAGACCCAGTACTTC. The chain has TRBV7-9 and TRBJ2-5; TRBD2 matches 12 bases. After removal of 3 bases from V and 5 bases from J, the junction contained 4 bases not matched to a gene. Per germline, CDR1 SEHNR and CDR2 FQNEAQ (reference sequence). The CDR3 is 15 residues long.

This rearrangement joins TRBV2 to TRBJ1-3; D gene ambiguous. The CDR3 has 14 amino acids. Trimming removed 7 bases at V and 0 bases at J, with 10 bases between. Per the germline V gene, CDR1 is SNHLY and CDR2 is FYNNEI. CDR3 sequence: CASTPGSSGNTIYF. The CDR3 DNA reads as TGTGCCAGCACCCCCGGTAGCTCTGGAAACACCATATATTTT.

J is TRBJ1-2 and V is TRBV5-1; D may be TRBD1 (6 bases). Between the trimmed V and J ends, which lost 0 bases and 1 base, there was a span of 13 bases. This CDR3 contains 16 residues. The germline gives CDR1 SGHRS, CDR2 YFSETQ. CDR3 nucleotide sequence: TGCGCCAGCAGCTTGGACCTACAGGGAATTAACTATGGCTACACCTTC. The encoded protein is CASSLDLQGINYGYTF.

The gene calls are TRBV19 and TRBJ1-5; D might be TRBD1 (5 bases). Looked up from germline, CDR1 is LNHDA and CDR2 is SQIVND (reference sequence). This CDR3 region has 15 residues. The germline V and J ends were trimmed by 8 bases and 6 bases, with 20 bases remaining between them. The CDR3 nucleotides are TGTGCCAGTGGACGATATGAACAGGAGACTCAGCCCCAGCATTTT. Protein product: CASGRYEQETQPQHF.

This clone has only one observation. This rearrangement joins TRBV2 to TRBJ1-3; tentative D call: TRBD1 (6 bases). V lost 4 bases and J 2 bases, leaving 12 bases between the germline ends. This CDR3 region has 15 residues. From germline, CDR1 is SNHLY and CDR2 FYNNEI. CDR3 protein: CASSVSGDTGNTIYF. The CDR3, as DNA: TGTGCCAGCAGTGTCTCAGGGGATACTGGAAACACCATATATTTT. Full variable domain (rest looked up from reference TRBV2 and TRBJ1-3): EPEVTQTPSHQVTQMGQEVILRCVPISNHLYFYWYRQILGQKVEFLVSFYNNEISEKSEIFDDQFSVERPDGSNFTLKIRSTKLEDSAMYFCASSVSGDTGNTIYFGEGSWLTVV.

The rearrangement links TRBV29-1 to TRBJ1-1; a weak D match, TRBD1 (5 bases). V lost 6 bases and J 12 bases, leaving 20 bases between the germline ends. Germline V lookup: CDR1 SQVTM, CDR2 ANQGSEA. The CDR3 is made up of 12 amino acids. The CDR3 loop reads CSVLTSGGKTFF. The CDR3 nucleotides are TGCAGCGTCCTGACCTCGGGGGGTAAGACTTTCTTT.

The rearrangement joins TRBV27 to TRBJ1-1; 8 positions agree with TRBD1. The germline gives CDR1 MNHEY, CDR2 SMNVEV (reference sequence). This CDR3 region has 14 residues. The V and J ends lost 5 bases and 4 bases, in that order; junction bases with no gene match: 6. This chain's CDR3 is CASSPTGGGTEAFF. CDR3 in DNA: TGTGCCAGCAGTCCTACAGGGGGAGGCACTGAAGCTTTCTTT.

Here the CDR3 reads CASSVSGTGPYEQYF. As DNA, the CDR3 is TGTGCCAGCAGTGTGTCCGGGACAGGCCCCTACGAGCAGTACTTC. The chain uses TRBV6-1 and TRBJ2-7, with 8 bases fitting TRBD1. This CDR3 comprises 15 residues. The germline V gene has CDR1 MNHNS and CDR2 SASEGT. Trimming took 4 bases from V and 2 from J; bases not matched to a gene: 7.

The chain employs TRBV2 and TRBJ1-1; D unclear. Trimming removed 1 base at V and 6 bases at J, with 3 bases between. CDR1 and CDR2 (germline): SNHLY, FYNNEI. The CDR3 contains 11 residues. CDR3 loop: CASSEGPEAFF. The CDR3, as DNA: TGTGCCAGCAGTGAAGGGCCTGAAGCTTTCTTT. The full variable domain, with the rest looked up from reference TRBV2 and TRBJ1-1, is EPEVTQTPSHQVTQMGQEVILRCVPISNHLYFYWYRQILGQKVEFLVSFYNNEISEKSEIFDDQFSVERPDGSNFTLKIRSTKLEDSAMYFCASSEGPEAFFGQGTRLTVV.